The clone carrying this T cell receptor beta chain occurred a few times. This sample is part of a study of blood T cell repertoires in COVID-19. Study-wide context: Acute-phase and convalescent COVID-19 samples originated in the United States, Italy and Spain. In each case, the material was cDNA or gDNA derived from T cells, B-cell-depleted T cells, or PBMCs.

In the authors' workflow: From reference gene primer amplification, estimates of nucleated cell counts were derived. TCRdb keeps only in-frame clones here, not all; method: immunoSEQ multiplex PCR. That table is the source of V, J and clone size, and D and trimming were worked out from the DNA. The data hold 100,000 to 150,000 clones, with around 90% observed a single time. Source material: peripheral blood. The source is a human donor in a cohort sampled during active COVID-19.

CDR3 sequence (DNA): TGTGCCAGCAGCCGGACAGGGGCCTACGAGCAGTACTTC. Translating it yields CASSRTGAYEQYF. The rearrangement links TRBV7-6 to TRBJ2-7; 9 bases agree with TRBD1. The V gene's germline CDR1 is SGHVS and CDR2 FNYEAQ. The J segment lost 2 bases and the V segment lost 5 bases, leaving 1 base of the junction unmatched. This CDR3 is 13 amino acids long.